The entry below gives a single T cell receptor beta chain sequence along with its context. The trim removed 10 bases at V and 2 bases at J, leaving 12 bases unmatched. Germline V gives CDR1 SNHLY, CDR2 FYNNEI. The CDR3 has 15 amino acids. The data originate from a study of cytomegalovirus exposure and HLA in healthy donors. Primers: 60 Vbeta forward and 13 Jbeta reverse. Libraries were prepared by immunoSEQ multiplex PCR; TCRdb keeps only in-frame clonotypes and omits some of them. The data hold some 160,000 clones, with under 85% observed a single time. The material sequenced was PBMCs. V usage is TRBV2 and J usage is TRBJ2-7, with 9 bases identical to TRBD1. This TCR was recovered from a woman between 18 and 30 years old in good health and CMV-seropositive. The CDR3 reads CATTADRGETYEQYF. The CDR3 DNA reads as TGTGCCACCACCGCGGACAGGGGAGAGACCTACGAGCAGTACTTC.